One and the same sample provided the 7 T cell receptor beta chains below, sequenced in a study of blood T cell repertoires in COVID-19. This table comes from immunoSEQ multiplex PCR, and its TCRdb copy is limited to in-frame clones, with some not included. Of more than 300,000 clones in the sample, 87% were seen once. Sequencing input: PBMCs or T cells enriched from blood (not recorded which). These TCRs come from a man aged 40-50 years in a cohort exposed to, infected with or recovered from COVID-19 (not recorded which).

The chain carries TRBV24-1 and TRBJ2-5, with D possibly being TRBD1 (5 bases). Trimming shortened V by 4 bases and J by 5 bases, and 10 bases separated the two germline ends. Germline-derived CDR1 and CDR2 are KGHDR and SFDVKD. The CDR3 is 13 residues long. CDR3 sequence (DNA): TGTGCCACCAGTGAGGGCAGGGTGGAGACCCAGTACTTC. Translation gives CATSEGRVETQYF.

This chain links TRBV10-3 with TRBJ1-1; D call uncertain. The CDR3 is 14 residues long. The germline gives CDR1 ENHRY, CDR2 SYGVKD. V lost 7 bases, J lost 4 bases, and 16 bases lay in between. CDR3 loop: CAIKPNSRGTEAFF. The CDR3 DNA follows: TGTGCCATCAAACCTAATTCTCGGGGCACTGAAGCTTTCTTT.

V and J are TRBV4-1 and TRBJ1-6; possible D gene TRBD1, 5 bases. In germline, CDR1 is MGHRA, CDR2 YSYEKL. CDR3 length: 17 amino acids. V lost 0 bases, J lost 10 bases, and 19 bases lay in between. CDR3 DNA sequence: TGCGCCAGCAGCCAAGATATCGACAGATCTCGGAGATCACCCCTCCACTTT. This gives the protein CASSQDIDRSRRSPLHF.

This clone was observed a single time. This sequence joins TRBV25-1 and TRBJ2-3; 13 nucleotides match TRBD2. The J segment lost 5 bases and the V segment lost 4 bases, leaving 9 bases of the junction unmatched. Germline CDR1 is MGHDK and CDR2 is SYGVNS. CDR3 size: 17 residues. For the CDR3, the DNA is TGTGCCAGCAGTGTACTCGGACTAGCGGGAGCCATAGATACGCAGTATTTT. Its protein is CASSVLGLAGAIDTQYF.

The chain carries TRBV18 and TRBJ1-4; 7 positions agree with TRBD1. V gave up 4 bases and J gave up 0 bases; unmatched junction bases: 5. CDR3 length: 16 amino acids. Germline CDR1 is KGHSH and CDR2 is LQKENI. The DNA for the CDR3 is TGTGCCAGCTCACGGGGGACAGTTTCAACTAATGAAAAACTGTTTTTT. Translation: CASSRGTVSTNEKLFF.

The chain uses TRBV7-2 and TRBJ2-5; D is unclear. Per germline, CDR1 SGHTA and CDR2 FQGNSA. This CDR3 spans 12 amino acids. Trimming removed 6 bases from V and 1 base from J, with 6 bases in between. For the CDR3, the DNA is TGTGCCAGCAGAGACACCCAAGAGACCCAGTACTTC. Translation gives CASRDTQETQYF.

This clone was detected only a few times. The chain uses TRBV6-5 and TRBJ2-7; D is undetermined. Deletions cut 7 bases from V and 6 bases from J, with 16 bases between. Germline-derived CDR1 and CDR2 are MNHEY and SVGAGI. The CDR3 consists of 13 residues. CDR3 in DNA: TGTGCCAGCACGGGTAGCATAGAGTCCGAGCAGTACTTC. Translated, it gives CASTGSIESEQYF.